The present TCR beta chain was sequenced within a study of blood T cells in healthy people across ages. Overall study: Through template switching, about one barcoded beta molecule was captured per two T cells, as measured in model experiments.

In germline, CDR1 is GTSNPN, CDR2 SVGIG (reference sequence). The CDR3 totals 12 residues. J lost 13 bases, V lost 5 bases, and 7 bases had no gene match. Next came a second PCR, run for about 7 to 12 cycles, which used a sample-barcoded 5' primer along with a J-beta primer mix. TCRdb reprocessed the 5' RACE reads via MiXCR and lists one record per CDR3 protein. The sample lists about 780,000 distinct CDR3 sequences; 46% were seen once. Extracted total RNA amounted to at least 5.5 micrograms for each sample. Concerning this clonotype itself: A much larger clone differs by one base, so this may be a read error.

The chain couples TRBV30 to TRBJ2-5, with 13 positions matching TRBD2. What was sequenced was blood. This TCR derives from an elderly man in good health. Here the CDR3 reads CAWGLAGDERYF. The CDR3 DNA reads as TGTGCCTGGGGACTAGCGGGAGACGAGCGGTACTTC.